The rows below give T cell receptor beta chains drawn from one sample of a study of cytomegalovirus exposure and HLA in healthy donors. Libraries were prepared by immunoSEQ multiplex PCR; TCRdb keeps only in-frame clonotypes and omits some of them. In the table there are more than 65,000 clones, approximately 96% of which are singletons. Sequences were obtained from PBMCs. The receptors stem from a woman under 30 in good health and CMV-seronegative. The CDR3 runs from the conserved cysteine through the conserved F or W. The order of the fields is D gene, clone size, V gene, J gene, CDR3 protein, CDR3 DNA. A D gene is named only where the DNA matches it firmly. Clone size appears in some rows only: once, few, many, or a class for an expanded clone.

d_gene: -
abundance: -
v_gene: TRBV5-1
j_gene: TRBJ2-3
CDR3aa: CASSLPGVTTDTQYF
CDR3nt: TGCGCCAGCAGCTTGCCCGGGGTTACGACAGATACGCAGTATTTT

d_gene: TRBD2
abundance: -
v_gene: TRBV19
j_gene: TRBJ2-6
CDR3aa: CASGLADSGANVLTF
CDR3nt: TGTGCCAGCGGACTAGCGGACTCTGGGGCCAACGTCCTGACTTTC

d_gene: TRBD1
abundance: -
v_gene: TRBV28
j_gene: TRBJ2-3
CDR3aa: CASSTTGGAFYTQYF
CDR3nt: TGTGCCAGCAGTACGACAGGGGGCGCTTTCTATACGCAGTATTTT

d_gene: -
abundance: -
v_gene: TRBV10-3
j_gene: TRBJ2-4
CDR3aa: CAISETLPRGKNIQYF
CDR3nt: TGTGCCATCAGTGAGACACTCCCCCGAGGCAAAAACATTCAGTACTTC

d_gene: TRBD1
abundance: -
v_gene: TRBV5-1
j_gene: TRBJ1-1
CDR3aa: CASSAGQSRRENTEAFF
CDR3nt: TGCGCCAGCAGCGCGGGACAGAGTAGGAGAGAGAACACTGAAGCTTTCTTT

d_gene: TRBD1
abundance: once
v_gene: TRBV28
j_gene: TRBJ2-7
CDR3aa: CASSPGQGALNKQYF
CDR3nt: TGTGCCAGCAGTCCGGGACAGGGGGCTCTGAACAAGCAGTACTTC

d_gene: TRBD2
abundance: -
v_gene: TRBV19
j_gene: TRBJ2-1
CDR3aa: CASTQGVVAGGNEQFF
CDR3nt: TGTGCCAGTACCCAGGGGGTGGTAGCGGGAGGGAATGAGCAGTTCTTC

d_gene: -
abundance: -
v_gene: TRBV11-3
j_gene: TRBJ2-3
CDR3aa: CASSLHTGGTDTQYF
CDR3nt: TGTGCCAGCAGCTTACATACCGGTGGCACAGATACGCAGTATTTT

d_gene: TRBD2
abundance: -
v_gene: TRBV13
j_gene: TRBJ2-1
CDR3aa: CASSSTTSGSTYNEQFF
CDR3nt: TGTGCCAGCAGCTCAACAACTAGCGGGAGCACCTACAATGAGCAGTTCTTC

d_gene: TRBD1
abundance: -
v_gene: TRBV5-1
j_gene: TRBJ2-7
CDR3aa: CASSLQGQAPYEQYF
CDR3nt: TGCGCCAGCAGCTTGCAAGGACAGGCCCCCTACGAGCAGTACTTC

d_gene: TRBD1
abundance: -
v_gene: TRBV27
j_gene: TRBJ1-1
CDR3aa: CASSSIRGQGISVTEAFF
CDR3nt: TGTGCCAGCAGTTCTATCCGCGGACAGGGGATTTCGGTCACTGAAGCTTTCTTT

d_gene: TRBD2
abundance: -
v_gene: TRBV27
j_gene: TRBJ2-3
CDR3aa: CASSLYPRTSFPDTQYF
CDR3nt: TGTGCCAGCAGTTTATACCCCCGGACTAGTTTCCCAGATACGCAGTATTTT

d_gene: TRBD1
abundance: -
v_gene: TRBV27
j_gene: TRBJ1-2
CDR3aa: CATADRANYGYTF
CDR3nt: TGTGCCACGGCTGACAGGGCTAACTATGGCTACACCTTC

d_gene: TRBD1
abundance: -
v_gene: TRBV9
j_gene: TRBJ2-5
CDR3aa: CASSVGTGGLETQYF
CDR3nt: TGTGCCAGCAGCGTGGGGACAGGGGGCTTAGAGACCCAGTACTTC

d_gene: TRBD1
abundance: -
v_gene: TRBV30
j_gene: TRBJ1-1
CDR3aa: CAWGTRQGKAFF
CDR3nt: TGTGCCTGGGGGACCCGACAGGGGAAAGCTTTCTTT

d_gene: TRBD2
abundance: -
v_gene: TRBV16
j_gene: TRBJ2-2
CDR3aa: CASSPSGMNTGELFF
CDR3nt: TGTGCCAGCAGCCCTAGCGGGATGAACACCGGGGAGCTGTTTTTT

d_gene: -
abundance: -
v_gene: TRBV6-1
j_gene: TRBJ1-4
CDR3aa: CASSGGNEKLFF
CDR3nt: TGTGCCAGCAGTGGCGGAAATGAAAAACTGTTTTTT

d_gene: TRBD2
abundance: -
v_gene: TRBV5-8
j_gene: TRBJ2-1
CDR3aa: CASSLTGRAYNEQFF
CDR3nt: TGTGCCAGCAGCTTGACCGGGAGGGCCTACAATGAGCAGTTCTTC

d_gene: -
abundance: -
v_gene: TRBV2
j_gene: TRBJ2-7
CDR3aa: CASRRGADSRFFEQYF
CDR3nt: TGTGCCAGCAGAAGAGGGGCGGACAGCCGGTTTTTTGAGCAGTACTTC

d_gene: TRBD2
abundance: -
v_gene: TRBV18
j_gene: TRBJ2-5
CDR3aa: CASSPPLAVKETQYF
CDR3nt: TGTGCCAGCTCACCACCGCTAGCGGTTAAAGAGACCCAGTACTTC

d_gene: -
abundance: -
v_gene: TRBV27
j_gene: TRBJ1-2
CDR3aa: CASRLSAEYGYTF
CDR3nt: TGTGCCAGCCGCCTGTCAGCGGAGTATGGCTACACCTTC

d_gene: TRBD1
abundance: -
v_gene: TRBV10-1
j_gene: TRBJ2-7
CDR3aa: CASSALPGQGFYEQYF
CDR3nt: TGCGCCAGCAGTGCCCTCCCGGGACAGGGGTTCTACGAGCAGTACTTC

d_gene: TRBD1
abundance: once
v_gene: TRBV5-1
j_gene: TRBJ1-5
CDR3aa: CASSTGTGRQPQHF
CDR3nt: TGCGCCAGCAGCACCGGGACAGGCCGTCAGCCCCAGCATTTT

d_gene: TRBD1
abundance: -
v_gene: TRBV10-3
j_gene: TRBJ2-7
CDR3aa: CAIGQGGGSYEQYF
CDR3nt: TGTGCCATCGGACAGGGGGGCGGATCCTACGAGCAGTACTTC

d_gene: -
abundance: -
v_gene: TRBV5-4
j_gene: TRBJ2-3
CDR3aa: CASSLKLAADTQYF
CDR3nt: TGTGCCAGCAGCTTGAAGCTAGCTGCAGATACGCAGTATTTT

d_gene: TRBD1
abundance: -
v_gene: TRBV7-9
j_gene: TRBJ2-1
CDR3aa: CASSLGTVYNEQFF
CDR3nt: TGTGCCAGCAGCCTGGGGACAGTCTACAATGAGCAGTTCTTC

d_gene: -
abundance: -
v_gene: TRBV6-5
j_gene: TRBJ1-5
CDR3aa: CASSPLQISGPQHF
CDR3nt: TGTGCCAGCAGTCCCCTGCAAATTTCGGGTCCCCAGCATTTT

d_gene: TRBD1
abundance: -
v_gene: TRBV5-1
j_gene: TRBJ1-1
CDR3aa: CASSPRTGMSTEAFF
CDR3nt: TGCGCCAGCAGCCCACGGACAGGAATGAGCACTGAAGCTTTCTTT

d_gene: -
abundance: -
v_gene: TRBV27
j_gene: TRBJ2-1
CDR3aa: CASSLAGRGLNEQFF
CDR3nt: TGTGCCAGCAGTTTGGCCGGGAGAGGGCTCAATGAGCAGTTCTTC

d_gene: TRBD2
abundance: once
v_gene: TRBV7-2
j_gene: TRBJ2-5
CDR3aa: CASSLAPTSGETQYF
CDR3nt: TGTGCCAGCAGCTTAGCCCCGACTAGCGGAGAGACCCAGTACTTC

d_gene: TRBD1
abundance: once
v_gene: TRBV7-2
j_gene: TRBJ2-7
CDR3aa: CASRHGDRGPGYEQYF
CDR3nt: TGTGCCAGCAGACACGGAGACAGGGGGCCAGGCTACGAGCAGTACTTC